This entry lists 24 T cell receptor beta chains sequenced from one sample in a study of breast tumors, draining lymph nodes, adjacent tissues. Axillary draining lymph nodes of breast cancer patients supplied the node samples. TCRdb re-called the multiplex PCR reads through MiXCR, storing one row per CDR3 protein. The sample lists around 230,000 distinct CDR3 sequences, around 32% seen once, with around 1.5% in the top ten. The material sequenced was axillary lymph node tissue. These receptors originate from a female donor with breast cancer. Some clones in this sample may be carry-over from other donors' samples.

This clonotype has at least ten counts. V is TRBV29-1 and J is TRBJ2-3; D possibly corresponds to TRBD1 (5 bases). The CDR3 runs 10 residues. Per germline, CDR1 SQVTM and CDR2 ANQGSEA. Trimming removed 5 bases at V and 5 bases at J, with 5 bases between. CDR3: CSVQGDTQYF. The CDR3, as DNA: TGCAGCGTTCAGGGAGATACGCAGTATTTT.

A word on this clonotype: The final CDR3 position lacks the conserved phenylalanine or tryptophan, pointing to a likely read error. The CDR3 bases are TGCAGTGCTAGCGGGACAGGGGGCCGGAACATTCAGTACCTC. This encodes CSASGTGGRNIQYL. The genes are TRBV20-1 and TRBJ2-4; TRBD1 aligns across 12 bases. Germline V CDR1 and CDR2: DFQATT, SNEGSKA (reference sequence). The ends lost 3 bases at V and 7 bases at J; junction bases unmatched: 4. CDR3 length equals 14 residues.

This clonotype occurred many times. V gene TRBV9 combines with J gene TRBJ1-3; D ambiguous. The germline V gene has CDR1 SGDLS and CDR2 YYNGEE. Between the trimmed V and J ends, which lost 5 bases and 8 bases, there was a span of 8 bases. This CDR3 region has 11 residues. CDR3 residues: CASSNGYTIYF. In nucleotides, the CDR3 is TGTGCCAGCAGTAACGGTTACACCATATATTTT.

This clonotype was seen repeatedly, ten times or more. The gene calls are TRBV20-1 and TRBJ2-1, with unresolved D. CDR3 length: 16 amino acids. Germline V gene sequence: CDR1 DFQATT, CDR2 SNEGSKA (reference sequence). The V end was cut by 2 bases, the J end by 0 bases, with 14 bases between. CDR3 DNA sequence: TGCAGTGCTAGAAGGCCGGCTCCTAGCTCCTACAATGAGCAGTTCTTC. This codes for CSARRPAPSSYNEQFF.

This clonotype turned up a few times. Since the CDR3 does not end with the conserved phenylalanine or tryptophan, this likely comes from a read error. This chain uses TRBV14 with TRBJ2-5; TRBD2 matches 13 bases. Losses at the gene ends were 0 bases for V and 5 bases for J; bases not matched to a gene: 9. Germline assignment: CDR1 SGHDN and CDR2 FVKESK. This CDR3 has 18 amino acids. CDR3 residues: CASSQEWGTSGRGETQYL. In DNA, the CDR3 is TGTGCCAGCAGCCAAGAATGGGGAACTAGCGGGAGGGGTGAGACCCAGTACCTC.

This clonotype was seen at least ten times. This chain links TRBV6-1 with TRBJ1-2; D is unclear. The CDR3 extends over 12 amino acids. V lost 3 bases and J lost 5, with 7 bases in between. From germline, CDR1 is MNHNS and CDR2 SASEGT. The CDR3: CASSDQGYGYTF. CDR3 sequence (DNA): TGTGCCAGCAGTGACCAAGGATATGGCTACACCTTC.

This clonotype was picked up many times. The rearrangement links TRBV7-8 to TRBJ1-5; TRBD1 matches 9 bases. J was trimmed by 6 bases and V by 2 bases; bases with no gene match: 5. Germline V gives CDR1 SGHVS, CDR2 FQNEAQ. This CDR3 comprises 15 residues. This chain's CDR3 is CASSLTGGLGQPQHF. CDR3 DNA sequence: TGTGCCAGCAGCTTAACAGGGGGCCTTGGTCAGCCCCAGCATTTT.

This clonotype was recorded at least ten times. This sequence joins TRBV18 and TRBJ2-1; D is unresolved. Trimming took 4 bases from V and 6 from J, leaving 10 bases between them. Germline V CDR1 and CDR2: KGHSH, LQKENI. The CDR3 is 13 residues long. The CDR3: CASSHDQTNEQFF. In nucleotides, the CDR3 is TGTGCCAGCTCACACGATCAGACCAATGAGCAGTTCTTC.

CDR3 in DNA: TGTGCAAGTCGCTTAAGGGTGACAGGGGGTAATGGCTACACCTTC. Protein: CASRLRVTGGNGYTF. The V and J genes are TRBV12-2 and TRBJ1-2; the D call TRBD1 from the table was never checked on the DNA. TRBV12-2 constitutes a pseudogene. The CDR3 has 15 amino acids.

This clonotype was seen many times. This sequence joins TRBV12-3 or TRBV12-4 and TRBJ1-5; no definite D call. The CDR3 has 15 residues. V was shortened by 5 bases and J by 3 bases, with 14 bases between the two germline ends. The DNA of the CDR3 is TGTGCCAGCAGTCTGCCCCCGAATCTCAATCAGCCCCAGCATTTT. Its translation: CASSLPPNLNQPQHF.

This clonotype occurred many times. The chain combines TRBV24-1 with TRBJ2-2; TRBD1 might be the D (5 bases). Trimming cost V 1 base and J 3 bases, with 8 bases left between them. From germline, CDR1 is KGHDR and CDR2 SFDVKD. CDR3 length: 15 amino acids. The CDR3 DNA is TGTGCCACCAGTGATTTTGACAGCCACACCGGGGAGCTGTTTTTT. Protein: CATSDFDSHTGELFF.

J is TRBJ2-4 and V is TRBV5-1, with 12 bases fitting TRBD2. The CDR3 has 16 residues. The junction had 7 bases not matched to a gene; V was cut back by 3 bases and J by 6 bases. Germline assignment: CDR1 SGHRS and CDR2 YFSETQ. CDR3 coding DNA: TGCGCCAGCAGCTGGACTAGCGGGATAGGTGGAAACATTCAGTACTTC. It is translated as CASSWTSGIGGNIQYF.

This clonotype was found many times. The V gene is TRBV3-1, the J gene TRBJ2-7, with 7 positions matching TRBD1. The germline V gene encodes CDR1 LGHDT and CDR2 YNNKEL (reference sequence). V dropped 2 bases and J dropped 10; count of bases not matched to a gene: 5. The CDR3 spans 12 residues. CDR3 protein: CASSQKAGGQYF. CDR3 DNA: TGTGCCAGCAGCCAAAAGGCAGGGGGTCAGTACTTC.

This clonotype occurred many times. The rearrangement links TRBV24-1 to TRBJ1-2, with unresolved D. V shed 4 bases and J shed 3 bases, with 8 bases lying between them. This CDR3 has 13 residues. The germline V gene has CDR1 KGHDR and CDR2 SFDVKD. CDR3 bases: TGTGCCACCAGTGAAGACGGATACTATGGCTACACCTTC. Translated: CATSEDGYYGYTF.

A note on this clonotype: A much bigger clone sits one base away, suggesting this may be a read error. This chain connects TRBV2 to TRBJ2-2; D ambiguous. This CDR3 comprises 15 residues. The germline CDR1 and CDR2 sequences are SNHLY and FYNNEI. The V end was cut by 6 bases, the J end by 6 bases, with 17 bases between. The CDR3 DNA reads TGTGCCAGCAGCTCCTTAGGCGCAAACGCCGGGGAGCTGTTTTTT. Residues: CASSSLGANAGELFF.

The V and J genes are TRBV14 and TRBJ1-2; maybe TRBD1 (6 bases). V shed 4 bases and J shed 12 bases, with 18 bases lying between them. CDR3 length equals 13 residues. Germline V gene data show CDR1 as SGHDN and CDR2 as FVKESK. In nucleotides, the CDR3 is TGTGCCAGCAGCCGGAACAGGGCCACTGGAAACACCTTC. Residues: CASSRNRATGNTF. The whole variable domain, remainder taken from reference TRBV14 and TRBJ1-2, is EAGVTQFPSHSVIEKGQTVTLRCDPISGHDNLYWYRRVMGKEIKFLLHFVKESKQDESGMPNNRFLAERTGGTYSTLKVQPAELEDSGVYFCASSRNRATGNTFGSGTRLTVV.

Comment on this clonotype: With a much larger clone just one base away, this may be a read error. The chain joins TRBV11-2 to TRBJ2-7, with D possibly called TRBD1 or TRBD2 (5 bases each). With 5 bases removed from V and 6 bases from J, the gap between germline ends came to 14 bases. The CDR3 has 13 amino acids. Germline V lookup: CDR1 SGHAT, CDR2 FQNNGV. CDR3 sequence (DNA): TGTGCCAGCAGCCGGGACGGACCCTCCGAGCAGTACTTC. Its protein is CASSRDGPSEQYF.

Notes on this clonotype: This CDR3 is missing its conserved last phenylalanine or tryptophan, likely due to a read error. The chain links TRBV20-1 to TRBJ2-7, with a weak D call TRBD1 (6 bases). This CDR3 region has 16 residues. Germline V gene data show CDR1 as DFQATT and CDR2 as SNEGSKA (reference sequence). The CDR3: CGARRDKPLEGYEQYL. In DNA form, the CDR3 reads TGCGGTGCTAGACGGGACAAGCCCCTAGAGGGATACGAGCAGTACCTC.

The CDR3 spells CASSPRPLHF. DNA of the CDR3: TGTGCCAGTAGTCCCAGACCCCTCCACTTT. The chain links TRBV19 to TRBJ1-6; no clear D gene. The CDR3 is made up of 10 amino acids. V dropped 5 bases and J dropped 12 bases, with 5 bases sitting between them. CDR1 and CDR2 from the germline V gene are LNHDA and SQIVND (reference sequence).

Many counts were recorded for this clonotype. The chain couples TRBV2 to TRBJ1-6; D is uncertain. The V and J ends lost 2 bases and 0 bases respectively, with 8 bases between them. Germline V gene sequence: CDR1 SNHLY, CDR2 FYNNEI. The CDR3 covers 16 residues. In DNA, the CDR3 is TGTGCCAGCAGTGAAATCTACAACTCCTATAATTCACCCCTCCACTTT. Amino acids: CASSEIYNSYNSPLHF. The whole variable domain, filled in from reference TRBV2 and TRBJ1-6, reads EPEVTQTPSHQVTQMGQEVILRCVPISNHLYFYWYRQILGQKVEFLVSFYNNEISEKSEIFDDQFSVERPDGSNFTLKIRSTKLEDSAMYFCASSEIYNSYNSPLHFGNGTRLTVT.

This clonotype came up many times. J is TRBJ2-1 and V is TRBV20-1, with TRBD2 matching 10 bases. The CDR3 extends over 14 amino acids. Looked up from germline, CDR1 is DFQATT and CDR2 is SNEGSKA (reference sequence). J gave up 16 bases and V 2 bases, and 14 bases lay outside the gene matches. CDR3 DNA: TGCAGTGCTAGAATGGTCATAGCGGGAGGTCTTCATTTCTTC. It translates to CSARMVIAGGLHFF.

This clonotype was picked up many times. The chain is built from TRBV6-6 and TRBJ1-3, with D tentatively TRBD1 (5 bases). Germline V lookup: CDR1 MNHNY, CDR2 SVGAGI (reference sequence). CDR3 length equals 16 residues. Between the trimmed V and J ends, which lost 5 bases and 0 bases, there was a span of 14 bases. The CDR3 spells CASSPAGPASGNTIYF. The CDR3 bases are TGTGCCAGCAGTCCAGCGGGACCGGCCTCTGGAAACACCATATATTTT.

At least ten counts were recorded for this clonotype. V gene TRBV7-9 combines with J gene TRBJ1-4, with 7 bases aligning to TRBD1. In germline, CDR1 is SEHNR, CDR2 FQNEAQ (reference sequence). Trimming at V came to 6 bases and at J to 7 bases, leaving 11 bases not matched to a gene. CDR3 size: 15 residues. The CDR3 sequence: CASRSTTGRSEKLFF. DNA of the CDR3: TGTGCCAGCAGATCCACGACAGGGAGGAGTGAAAAACTGTTTTTT. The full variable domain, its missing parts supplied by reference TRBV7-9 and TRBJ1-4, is DTGVSQNPRHKITKRGQNVTFRCDPISEHNRLYWYRQTLGQGPEFLTYFQNEAQLEKSRLLSDRFSAERPKGSFSTLEIQRTEQGDSAMYLCASRSTTGRSEKLFFGSGTQLSVL.

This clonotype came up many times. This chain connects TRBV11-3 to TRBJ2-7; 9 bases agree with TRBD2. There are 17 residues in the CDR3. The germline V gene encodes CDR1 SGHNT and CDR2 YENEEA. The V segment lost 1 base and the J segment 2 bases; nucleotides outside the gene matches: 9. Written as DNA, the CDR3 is TGTGCCAGCAGCTTAGGACAAGTAGGCGGGAGGGCCTACGAGCAGTACTTC. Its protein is CASSLGQVGGRAYEQYF. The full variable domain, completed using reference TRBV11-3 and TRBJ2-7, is EAGVVQSPRYKIIEKKQPVAFWCNPISGHNTLYWYLQNLGQGPELLIRYENEEAVDDSQLPKDRFSAERLKGVDSTLKIQPAELGDSAVYLCASSLGQVGGRAYEQYFGPGTRLTVT.